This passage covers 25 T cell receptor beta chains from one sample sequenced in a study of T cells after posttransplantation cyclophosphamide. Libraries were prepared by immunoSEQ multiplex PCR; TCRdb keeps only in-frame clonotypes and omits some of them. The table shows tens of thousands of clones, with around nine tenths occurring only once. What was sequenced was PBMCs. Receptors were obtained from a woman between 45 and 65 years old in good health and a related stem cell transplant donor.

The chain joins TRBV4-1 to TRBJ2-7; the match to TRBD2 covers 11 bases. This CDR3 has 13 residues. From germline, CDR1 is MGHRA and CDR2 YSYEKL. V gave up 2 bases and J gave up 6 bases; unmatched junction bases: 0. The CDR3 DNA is TGCGCCAGCAGCCAACTAGCGGGAGGCGAGCAGTACTTC. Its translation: CASSQLAGGEQYF.

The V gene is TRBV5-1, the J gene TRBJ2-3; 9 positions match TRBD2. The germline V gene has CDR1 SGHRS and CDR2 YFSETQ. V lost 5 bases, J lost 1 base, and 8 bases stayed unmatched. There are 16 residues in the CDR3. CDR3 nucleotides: TGCGCCAGCAGTTTATTCCAGCGGGGGGGCACAGATACGCAGTATTTT. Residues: CASSLFQRGGTDTQYF. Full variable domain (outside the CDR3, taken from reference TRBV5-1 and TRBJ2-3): KAGVTQTPRYLIKTRGQQVTLSCSPISGHRSVSWYQQTPGQGLQFLFEYFSETQRNKGNFPGRFSGRQFSNSRSEMNVSTLELGDSALYLCASSLFQRGGTDTQYFGPGTRLTVL.

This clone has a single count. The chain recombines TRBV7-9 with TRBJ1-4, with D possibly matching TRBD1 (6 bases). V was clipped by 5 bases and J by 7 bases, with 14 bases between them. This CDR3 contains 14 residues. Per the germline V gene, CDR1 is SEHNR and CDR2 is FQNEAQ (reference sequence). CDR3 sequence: CASSQTGLFEKLFF. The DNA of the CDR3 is TGTGCCAGCAGCCAAACAGGGTTATTTGAAAAACTGTTTTTT.

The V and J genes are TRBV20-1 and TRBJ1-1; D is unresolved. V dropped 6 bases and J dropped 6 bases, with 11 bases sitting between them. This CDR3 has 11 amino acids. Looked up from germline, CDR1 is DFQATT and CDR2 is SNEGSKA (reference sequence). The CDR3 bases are TGCAGTGCCCGACGGGAAGCTGAAGCTTTCTTT. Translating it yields CSARREAEAFF.

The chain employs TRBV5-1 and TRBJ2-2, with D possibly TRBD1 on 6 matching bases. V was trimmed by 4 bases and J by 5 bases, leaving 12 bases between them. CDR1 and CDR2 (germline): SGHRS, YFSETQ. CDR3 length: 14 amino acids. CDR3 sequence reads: CASSTNTGTGELFF. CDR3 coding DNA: TGCGCCAGCAGCACGAACACAGGGACCGGGGAGCTGTTTTTT.

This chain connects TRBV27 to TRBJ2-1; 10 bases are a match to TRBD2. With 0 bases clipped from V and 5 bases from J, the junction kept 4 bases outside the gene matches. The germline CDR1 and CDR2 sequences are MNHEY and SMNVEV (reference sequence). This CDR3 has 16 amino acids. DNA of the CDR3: TGTGCCAGCAGTTTATCGGGGACTAGCGACCACAATGAGCAGTTCTTC. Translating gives CASSLSGTSDHNEQFF.

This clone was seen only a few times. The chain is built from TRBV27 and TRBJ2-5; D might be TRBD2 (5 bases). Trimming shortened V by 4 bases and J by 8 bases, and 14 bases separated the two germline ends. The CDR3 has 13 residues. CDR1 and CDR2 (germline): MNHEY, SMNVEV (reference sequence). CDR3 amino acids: CASSSDGRGTQYF. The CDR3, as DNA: TGTGCCAGCAGTTCGGACGGCCGGGGAACCCAGTACTTC.

The CDR3 DNA follows: TGTGCCAGCAGCGGACTAGTCTGGGATGAGCAGTTCTTC. It yields the protein CASSGLVWDEQFF. The chain uses TRBV21-1 and TRBJ2-1; TRBD2 reflects the table's D call only, with no check against the DNA. TRBV21-1 is tagged as a pseudogene. The CDR3 is 13 residues long.

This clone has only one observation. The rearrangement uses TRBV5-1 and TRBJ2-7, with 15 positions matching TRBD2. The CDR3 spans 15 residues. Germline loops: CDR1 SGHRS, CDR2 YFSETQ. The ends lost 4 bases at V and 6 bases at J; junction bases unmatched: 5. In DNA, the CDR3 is TGCGCCAGCAGCCCCGGACTAGCGGGGGGGACCGAGCAGTACTTC. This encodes CASSPGLAGGTEQYF.

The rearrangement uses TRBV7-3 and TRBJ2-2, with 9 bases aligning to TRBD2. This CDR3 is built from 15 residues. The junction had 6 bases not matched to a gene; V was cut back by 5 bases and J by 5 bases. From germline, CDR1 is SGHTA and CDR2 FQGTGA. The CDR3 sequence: CASSRSGSRTGELFF. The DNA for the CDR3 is TGTGCCAGCAGCCGTAGCGGGAGCCGGACCGGGGAGCTGTTTTTT.

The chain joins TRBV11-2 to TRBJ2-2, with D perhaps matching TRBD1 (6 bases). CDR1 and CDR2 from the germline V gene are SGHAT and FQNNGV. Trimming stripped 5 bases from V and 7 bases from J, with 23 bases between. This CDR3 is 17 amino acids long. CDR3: CASSPRPGQGRGGELFF. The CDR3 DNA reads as TGTGCCAGCAGCCCCCGTCCGGGCCAGGGGCGTGGCGGGGAGCTGTTTTTT.

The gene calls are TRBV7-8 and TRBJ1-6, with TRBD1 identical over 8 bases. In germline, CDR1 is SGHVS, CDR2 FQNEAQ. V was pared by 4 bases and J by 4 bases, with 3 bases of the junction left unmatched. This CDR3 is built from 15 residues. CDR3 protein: CASSSDREYNSPLHF. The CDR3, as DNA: TGTGCCAGCAGCTCGGACAGGGAATATAATTCACCCCTCCACTTT.

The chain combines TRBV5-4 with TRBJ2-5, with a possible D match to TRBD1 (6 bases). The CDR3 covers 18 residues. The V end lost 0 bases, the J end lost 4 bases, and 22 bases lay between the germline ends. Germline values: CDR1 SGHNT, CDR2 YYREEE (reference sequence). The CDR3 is CASSLVGQGVVSRETQYF. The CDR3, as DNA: TGTGCCAGCAGCTTGGTGGGACAAGGGGTAGTGAGTAGAGAGACCCAGTACTTC.

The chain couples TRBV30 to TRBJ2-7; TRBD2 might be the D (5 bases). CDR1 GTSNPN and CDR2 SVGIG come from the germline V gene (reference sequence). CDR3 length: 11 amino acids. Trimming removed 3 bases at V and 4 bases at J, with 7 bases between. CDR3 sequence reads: CAWRREYEQYF. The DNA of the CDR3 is TGTGCCTGGAGGAGGGAGTACGAGCAGTACTTC.

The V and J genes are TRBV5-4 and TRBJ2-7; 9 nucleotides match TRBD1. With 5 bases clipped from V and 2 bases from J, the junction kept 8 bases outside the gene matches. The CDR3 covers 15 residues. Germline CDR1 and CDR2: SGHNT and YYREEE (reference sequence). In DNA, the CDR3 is TGTGCCAGCAGTTCCCGGGACAGGGTGACCTACGAGCAGTACTTC. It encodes CASSSRDRVTYEQYF.

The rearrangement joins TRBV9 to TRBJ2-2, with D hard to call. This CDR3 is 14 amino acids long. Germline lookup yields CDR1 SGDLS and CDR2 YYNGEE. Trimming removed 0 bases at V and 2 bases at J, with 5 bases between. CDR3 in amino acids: CASSVVPNTGELFF. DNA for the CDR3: TGTGCCAGCAGCGTAGTCCCTAACACCGGGGAGCTGTTTTTT.

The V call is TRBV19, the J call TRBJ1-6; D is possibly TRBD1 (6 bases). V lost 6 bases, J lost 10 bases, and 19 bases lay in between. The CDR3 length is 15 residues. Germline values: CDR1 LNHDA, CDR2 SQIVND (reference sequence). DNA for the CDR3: TGTGCCAGTAGGATCAAACAGGGTAGTCAATCACCCCTCCACTTT. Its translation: CASRIKQGSQSPLHF.

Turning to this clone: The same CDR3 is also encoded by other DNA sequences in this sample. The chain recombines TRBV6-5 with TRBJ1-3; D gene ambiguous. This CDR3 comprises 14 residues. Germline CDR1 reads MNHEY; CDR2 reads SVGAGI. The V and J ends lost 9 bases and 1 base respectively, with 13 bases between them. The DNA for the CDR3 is TGTGCCAGTACCGGCGGAGGGTCTGGAAACACCATATATTTT. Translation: CASTGGGSGNTIYF.

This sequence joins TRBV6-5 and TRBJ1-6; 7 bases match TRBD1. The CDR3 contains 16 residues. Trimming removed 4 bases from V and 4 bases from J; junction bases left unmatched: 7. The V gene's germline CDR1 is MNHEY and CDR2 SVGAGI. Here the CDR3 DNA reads TGTGCCAGCAGTTCGACAGGGACAGTGTATAATTCACCCCTCCACTTT. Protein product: CASSSTGTVYNSPLHF.

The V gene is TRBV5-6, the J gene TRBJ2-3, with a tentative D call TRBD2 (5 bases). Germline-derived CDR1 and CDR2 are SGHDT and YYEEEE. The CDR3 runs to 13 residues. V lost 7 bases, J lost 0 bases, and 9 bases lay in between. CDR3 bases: TGTGCCAGCTCGCGACTAAGCACAGATACGCAGTATTTT. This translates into CASSRLSTDTQYF.

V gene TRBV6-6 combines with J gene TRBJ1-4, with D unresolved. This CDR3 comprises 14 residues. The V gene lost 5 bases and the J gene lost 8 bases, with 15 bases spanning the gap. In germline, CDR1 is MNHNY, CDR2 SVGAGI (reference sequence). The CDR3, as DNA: TGTGCCAGCAGTGCCCTCGGGTCTTACGAAAAACTGTTTTTT. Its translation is CASSALGSYEKLFF.

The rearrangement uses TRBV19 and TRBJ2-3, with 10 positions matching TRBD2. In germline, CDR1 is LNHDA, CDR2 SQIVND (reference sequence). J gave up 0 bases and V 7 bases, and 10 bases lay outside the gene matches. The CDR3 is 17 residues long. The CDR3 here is CASTGLADPSSTDTQYF. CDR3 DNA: TGTGCCAGTACCGGACTAGCGGATCCATCTAGCACAGATACGCAGTATTTT.

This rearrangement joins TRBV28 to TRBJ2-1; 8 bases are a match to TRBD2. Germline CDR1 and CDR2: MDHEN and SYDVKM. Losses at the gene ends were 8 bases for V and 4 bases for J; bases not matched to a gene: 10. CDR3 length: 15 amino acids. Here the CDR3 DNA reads TGTGCCAGCCTTCAAGCGGGGGCCCAATACAATGAGCAGTTCTTC. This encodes CASLQAGAQYNEQFF.

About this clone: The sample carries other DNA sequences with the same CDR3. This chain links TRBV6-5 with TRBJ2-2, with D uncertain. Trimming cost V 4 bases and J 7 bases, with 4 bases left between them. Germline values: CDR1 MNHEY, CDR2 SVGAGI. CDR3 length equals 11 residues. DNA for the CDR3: TGTGCCAGCAGTTCTCGCGGGGAGCTGTTTTTT. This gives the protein CASSSRGELFF.

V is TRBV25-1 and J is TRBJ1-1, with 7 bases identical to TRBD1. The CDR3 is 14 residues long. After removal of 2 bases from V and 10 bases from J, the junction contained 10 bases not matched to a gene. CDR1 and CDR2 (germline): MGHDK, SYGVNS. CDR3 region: CASSETGQTTGAFF. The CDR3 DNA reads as TGTGCCAGCAGTGAAACGGGACAGACAACCGGAGCTTTCTTT.